This T cell receptor (beta chain) was identified in a study of spatial heterogeneity in lung cancer. Study overall: Follow-up PBMC specimens underwent sequencing when available; their median timing was approximately 22 months after resection.

Regarding time point: blood at routine non-recurrence follow-up after resection. Unique molecular identifiers, one per molecule, were present on every TCR cDNA molecule. TCRdb redid the calling of the 5' RACE reads with MiXCR, one entry per CDR3 protein. Of roughly 70,000 distinct CDR3 sequences in the sample, nearly 9% were seen once. Germline lookup yields CDR1 DFQATT and CDR2 SNEGSKA (reference sequence). Trimming removed 7 bases from V and 2 bases from J, with 13 bases in between. This CDR3 contains 13 residues. The TCR sequence derives from a female donor with early-stage non-small cell lung cancer. The chain uses TRBV20-1 and TRBJ2-3; D is ambiguous. The input for sequencing was PBMCs, taken at follow-up. The CDR3: CSVPTRPTDTQYF. The DNA for the CDR3 is TGCAGTGTCCCGACAAGACCCACAGATACGCAGTATTTT.